This T cell receptor beta chain is from a study of shared clonotypes between healthy human individuals. Profiled with immunoSEQ multiplex PCR; TCRdb holds only in-frame clones, not every one. The data contain 1,400,000 or so clones, 98% of them singletons. As for this clone: As yet, its antigen is unknown.

Whole-study results and caveats: The sharing of 5% to 6.5% of naive CD4 clonotypes was seen across several donors.

Germline assignment: CDR1 SGHDN and CDR2 FVKESK. The CDR3 has 13 amino acids. V dropped 0 bases and J dropped 7; count of bases not matched to a gene: 0. The study drew its donors from healthy HIV-negative adults without recent acute infections or vaccinations. The genes are TRBV14 and TRBJ2-4, with 7 bases aligning to TRBD1. Sequenced material: naive CD4+ T cells sorted from blood. Subset described: CD45RA+ positively selected. This sequence originates from a man aged 25-45 years in good health. The CDR3 here is CASSQDRGNIQYF. The CDR3 bases are TGTGCCAGCAGCCAAGACAGGGGGAACATTCAGTACTTC. The full variable domain, rest sourced from reference TRBV14 and TRBJ2-4, is EAGVTQFPSHSVIEKGQTVTLRCDPISGHDNLYWYRRVMGKEIKFLLHFVKESKQDESGMPNNRFLAERTGGTYSTLKVQPAELEDSGVYFCASSQDRGNIQYFGAGTRLSVL.